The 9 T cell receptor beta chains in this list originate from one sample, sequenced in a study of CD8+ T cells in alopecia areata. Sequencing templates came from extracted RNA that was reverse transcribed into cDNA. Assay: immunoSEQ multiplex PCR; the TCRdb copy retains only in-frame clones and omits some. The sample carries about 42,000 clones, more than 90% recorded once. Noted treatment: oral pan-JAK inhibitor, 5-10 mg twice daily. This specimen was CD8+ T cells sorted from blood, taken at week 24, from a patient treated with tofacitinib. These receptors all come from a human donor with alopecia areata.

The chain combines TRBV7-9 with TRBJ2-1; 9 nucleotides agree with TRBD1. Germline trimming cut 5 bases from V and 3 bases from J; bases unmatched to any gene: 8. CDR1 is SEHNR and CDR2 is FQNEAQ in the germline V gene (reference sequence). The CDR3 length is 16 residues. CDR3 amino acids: CASSHTRQGGYNEQFF. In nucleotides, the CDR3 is TGTGCCAGCAGCCACACGAGACAGGGGGGCTACAATGAGCAGTTCTTC.

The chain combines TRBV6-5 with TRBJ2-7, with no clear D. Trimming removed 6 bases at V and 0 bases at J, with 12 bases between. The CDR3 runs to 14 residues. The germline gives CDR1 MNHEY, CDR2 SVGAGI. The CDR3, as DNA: TGTGCCAGCAGGGGTGGTTACAGCTCCTACGAGCAGTACTTC. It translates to CASRGGYSSYEQYF.

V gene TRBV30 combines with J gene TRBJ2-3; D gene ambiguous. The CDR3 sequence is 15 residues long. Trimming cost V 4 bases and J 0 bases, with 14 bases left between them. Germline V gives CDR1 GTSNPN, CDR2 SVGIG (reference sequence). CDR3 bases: TGTGCCTGGACAGACGAAACTTATAGCACAGATACGCAGTATTTT. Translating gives CAWTDETYSTDTQYF.

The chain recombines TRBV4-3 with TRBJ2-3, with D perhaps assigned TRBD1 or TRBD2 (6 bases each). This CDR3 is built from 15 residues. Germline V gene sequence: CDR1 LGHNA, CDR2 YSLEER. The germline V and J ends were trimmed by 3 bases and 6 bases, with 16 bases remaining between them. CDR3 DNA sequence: TGCGCCAGCAGCCAGGGTCTCGGGGGCGCGGATACGCAGTATTTT. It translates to CASSQGLGGADTQYF.

CDR3 bases: TGTGCCAGCAGCTCCGACAGGGCTAGCTCCTACGAGCAGTACTTC. Residues: CASSSDRASSYEQYF. The rearrangement uses TRBV7-2 and TRBJ2-7, with TRBD1 matching 7 bases. Germline CDR1 is SGHTA and CDR2 is FQGNSA. This CDR3 contains 15 residues. Germline trimming cut 4 bases from V and 0 bases from J; bases unmatched to any gene: 6. The full variable domain, with the rest looked up from reference TRBV7-2 and TRBJ2-7, is GAGVSQSPSNKVTEKGKDVELRCDPISGHTALYWYRQSLGQGLEFLIYFQGNSAPDKSGLPSDRFSAERTGGSVSTLTIQRTQQEDSAVYLCASSSDRASSYEQYFGPGTRLTVT.

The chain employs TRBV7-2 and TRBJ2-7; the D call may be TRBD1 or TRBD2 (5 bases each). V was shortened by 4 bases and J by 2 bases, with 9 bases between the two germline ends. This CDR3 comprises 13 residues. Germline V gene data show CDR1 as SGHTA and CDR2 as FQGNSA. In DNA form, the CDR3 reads TGTGCCAGCAGCTCCCAGGGACCCTACGAGCAGTACTTC. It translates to CASSSQGPYEQYF.

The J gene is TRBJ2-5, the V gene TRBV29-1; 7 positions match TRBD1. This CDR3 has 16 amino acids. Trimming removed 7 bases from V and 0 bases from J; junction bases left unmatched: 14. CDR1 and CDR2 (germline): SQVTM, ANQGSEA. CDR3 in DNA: TGCAGCGCCGGGGTCCCCGACAGGGCTAACCAAGAGACCCAGTACTTC. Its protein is CSAGVPDRANQETQYF.

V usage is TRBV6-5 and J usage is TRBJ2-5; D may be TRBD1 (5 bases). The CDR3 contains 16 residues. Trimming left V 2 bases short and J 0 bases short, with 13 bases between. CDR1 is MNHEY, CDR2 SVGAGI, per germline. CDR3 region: CASSYPYPGNQETQYF. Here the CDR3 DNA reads TGTGCCAGCAGTTACCCCTACCCAGGGAACCAAGAGACCCAGTACTTC.

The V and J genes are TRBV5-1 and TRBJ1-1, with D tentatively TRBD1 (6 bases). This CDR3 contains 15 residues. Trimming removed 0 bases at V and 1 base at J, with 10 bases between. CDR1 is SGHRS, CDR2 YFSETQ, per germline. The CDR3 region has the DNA TGCGCCAGCAGCTTGGGCTGGGGGGCGAACACTGAAGCTTTCTTT. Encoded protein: CASSLGWGANTEAFF.